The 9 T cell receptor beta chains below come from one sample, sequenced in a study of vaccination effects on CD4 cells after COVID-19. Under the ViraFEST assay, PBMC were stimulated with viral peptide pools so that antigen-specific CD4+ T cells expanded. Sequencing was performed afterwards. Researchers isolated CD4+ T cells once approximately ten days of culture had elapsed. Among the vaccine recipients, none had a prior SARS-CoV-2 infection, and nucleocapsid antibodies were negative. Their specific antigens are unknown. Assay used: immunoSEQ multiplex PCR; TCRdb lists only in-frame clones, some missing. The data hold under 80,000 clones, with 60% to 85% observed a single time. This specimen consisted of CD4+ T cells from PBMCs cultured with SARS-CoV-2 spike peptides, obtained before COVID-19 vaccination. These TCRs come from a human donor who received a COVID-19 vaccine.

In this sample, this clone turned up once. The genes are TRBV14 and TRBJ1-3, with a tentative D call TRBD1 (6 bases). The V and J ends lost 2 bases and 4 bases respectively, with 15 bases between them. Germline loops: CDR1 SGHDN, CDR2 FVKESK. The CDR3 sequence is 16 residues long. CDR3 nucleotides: TGTGCCAGCAGCCAAACGCCTCCGGGACACGGAAACACCATATATTTT. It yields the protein CASSQTPPGHGNTIYF.

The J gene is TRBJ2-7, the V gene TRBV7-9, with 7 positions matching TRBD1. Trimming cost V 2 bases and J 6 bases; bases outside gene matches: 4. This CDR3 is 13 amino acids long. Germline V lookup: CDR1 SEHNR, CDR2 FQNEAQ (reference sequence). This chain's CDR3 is CASSLTGVGEQYV. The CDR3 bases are TGTGCCAGCAGCTTAACAGGGGTGGGCGAGCAGTACGTC.

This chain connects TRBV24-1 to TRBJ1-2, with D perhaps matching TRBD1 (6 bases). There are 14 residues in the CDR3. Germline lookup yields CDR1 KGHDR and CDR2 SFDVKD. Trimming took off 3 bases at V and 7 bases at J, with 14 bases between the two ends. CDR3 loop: CATSDPAGAGGYTF. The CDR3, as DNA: TGTGCCACCAGTGATCCCGCGGGGGCAGGTGGCTACACCTTC.

The CDR3 loop is CASSTGTLYGYTF. CDR3 DNA: TGTGCCAGCAGTACCGGGACCCTCTATGGCTACACCTTC. The chain carries TRBV28 and TRBJ1-2, with D tentatively TRBD1 (5 bases). Germline assignment: CDR1 MDHEN and CDR2 SYDVKM. CDR3 size: 13 residues. V was cut by 5 bases and J by 4 bases, with 11 bases left in between.

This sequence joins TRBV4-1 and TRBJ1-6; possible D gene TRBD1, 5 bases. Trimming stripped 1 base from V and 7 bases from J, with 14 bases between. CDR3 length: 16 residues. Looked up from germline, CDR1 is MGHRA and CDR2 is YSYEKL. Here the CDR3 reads CASSQAEGARNSPLHF. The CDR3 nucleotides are TGCGCCAGCAGCCAAGCCGAAGGGGCGAGAAATTCACCCCTCCACTTT.

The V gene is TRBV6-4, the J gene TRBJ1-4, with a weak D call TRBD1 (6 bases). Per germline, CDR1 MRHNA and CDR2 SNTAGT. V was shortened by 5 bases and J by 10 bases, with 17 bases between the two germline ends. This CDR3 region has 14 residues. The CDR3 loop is CASSFEQGQGKLFF. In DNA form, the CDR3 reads TGTGCCAGCAGTTTCGAACAGGGACAAGGAAAACTGTTTTTT.

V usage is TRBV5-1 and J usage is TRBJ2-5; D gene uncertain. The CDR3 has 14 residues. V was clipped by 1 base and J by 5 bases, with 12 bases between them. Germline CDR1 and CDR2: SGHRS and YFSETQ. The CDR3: CASSLFGGAETQYF. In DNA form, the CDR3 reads TGCGCCAGCAGCTTGTTCGGCGGAGCGGAGACCCAGTACTTC. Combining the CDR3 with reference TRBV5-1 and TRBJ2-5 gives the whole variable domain KAGVTQTPRYLIKTRGQQVTLSCSPISGHRSVSWYQQTPGQGLQFLFEYFSETQRNKGNFPGRFSGRQFSNSRSEMNVSTLELGDSALYLCASSLFGGAETQYFGPGTRLLVL.

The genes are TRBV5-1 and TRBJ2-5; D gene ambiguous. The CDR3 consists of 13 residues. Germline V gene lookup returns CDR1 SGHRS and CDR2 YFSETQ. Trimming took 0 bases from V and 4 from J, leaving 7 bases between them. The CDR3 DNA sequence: TGCGCCAGCAGCTTGGGGGGTACAGAGACCCAGTACTTC. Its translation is CASSLGGTETQYF. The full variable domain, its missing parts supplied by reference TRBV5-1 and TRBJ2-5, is KAGVTQTPRYLIKTRGQQVTLSCSPISGHRSVSWYQQTPGQGLQFLFEYFSETQRNKGNFPGRFSGRQFSNSRSEMNVSTLELGDSALYLCASSLGGTETQYFGPGTRLLVL.

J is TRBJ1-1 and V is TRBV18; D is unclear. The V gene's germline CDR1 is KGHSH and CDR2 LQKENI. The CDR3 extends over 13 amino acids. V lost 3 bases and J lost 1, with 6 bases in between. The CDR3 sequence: CASSPVRNTEAFF. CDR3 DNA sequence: TGTGCCAGCTCACCGGTCAGGAACACTGAAGCTTTCTTT. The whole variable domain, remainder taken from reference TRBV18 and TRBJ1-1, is NAGVMQNPRHLVRRRGQEARLRCSPMKGHSHVYWYRQLPEEGLKFMVYLQKENIIDESGMPKERFSAEFPKEGPSILRIQQVVRGDSAAYFCASSPVRNTEAFFGQGTRLTVV.